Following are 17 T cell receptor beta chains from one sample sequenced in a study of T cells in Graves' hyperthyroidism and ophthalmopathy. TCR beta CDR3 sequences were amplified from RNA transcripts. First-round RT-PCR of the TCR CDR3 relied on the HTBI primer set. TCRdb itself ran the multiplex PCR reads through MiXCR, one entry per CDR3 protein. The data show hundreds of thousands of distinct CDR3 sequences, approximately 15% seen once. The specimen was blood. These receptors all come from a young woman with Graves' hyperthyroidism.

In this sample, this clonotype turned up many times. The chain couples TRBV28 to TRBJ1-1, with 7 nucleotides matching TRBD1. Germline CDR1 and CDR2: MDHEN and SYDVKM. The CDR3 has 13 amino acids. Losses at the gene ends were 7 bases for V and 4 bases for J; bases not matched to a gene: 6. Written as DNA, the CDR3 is TGTGCCAGCATAAACAGACAGGGCACTGAAGCTTTCTTT. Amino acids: CASINRQGTEAFF.

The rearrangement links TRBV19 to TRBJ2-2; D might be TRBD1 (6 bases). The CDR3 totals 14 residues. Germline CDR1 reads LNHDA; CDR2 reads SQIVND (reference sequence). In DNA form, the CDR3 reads TGTGCTACCGGCACAGGGAAAAGCACCGGGGAGCTGTTTTTT. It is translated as CATGTGKSTGELFF.

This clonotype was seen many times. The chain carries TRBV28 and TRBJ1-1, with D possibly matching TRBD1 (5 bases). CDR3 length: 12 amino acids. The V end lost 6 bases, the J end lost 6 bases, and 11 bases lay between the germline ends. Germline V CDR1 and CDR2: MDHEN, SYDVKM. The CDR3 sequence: CASSTRVPEAFF. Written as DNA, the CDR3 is TGTGCCAGCAGCACCAGGGTCCCTGAAGCTTTCTTT.

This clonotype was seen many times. CDR3 nucleotides: TGTGCCAGCAGTTTCGGACTAGCGGTTCCGGAGCAGTTCTTC. Protein: CASSFGLAVPEQFF. This chain joins TRBV12-3 or TRBV12-4 and TRBJ2-1; 10 bases are shared with TRBD2. The CDR3 sequence is 14 residues long. V gave up 3 bases and J gave up 10 bases; unmatched junction bases: 6.

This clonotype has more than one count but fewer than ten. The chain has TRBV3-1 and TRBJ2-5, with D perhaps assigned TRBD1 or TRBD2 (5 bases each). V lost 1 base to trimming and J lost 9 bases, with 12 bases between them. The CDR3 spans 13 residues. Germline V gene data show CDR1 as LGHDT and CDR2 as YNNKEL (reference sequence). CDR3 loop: CASSQGGLTAQYF. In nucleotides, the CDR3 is TGTGCCAGCAGCCAAGGGGGGTTGACGGCCCAGTACTTC.

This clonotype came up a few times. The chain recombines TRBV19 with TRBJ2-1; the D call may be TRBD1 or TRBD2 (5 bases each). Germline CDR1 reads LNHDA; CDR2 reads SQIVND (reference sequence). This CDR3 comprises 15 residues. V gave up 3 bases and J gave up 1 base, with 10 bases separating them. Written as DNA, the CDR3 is TGTGCCAGTAGTATCGCCGGGGCATCCTACAATGAGCAGTTCTTC. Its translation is CASSIAGASYNEQFF. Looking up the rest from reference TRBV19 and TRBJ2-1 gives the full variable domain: DGGITQSPKYLFRKEGQNVTLSCEQNLNHDAMYWYRQDPGQGLRLIYYSQIVNDFQKGDIAEGYSVSREKKESFPLTVTSAQKNPTAFYLCASSIAGASYNEQFFGPGTRLTVL.

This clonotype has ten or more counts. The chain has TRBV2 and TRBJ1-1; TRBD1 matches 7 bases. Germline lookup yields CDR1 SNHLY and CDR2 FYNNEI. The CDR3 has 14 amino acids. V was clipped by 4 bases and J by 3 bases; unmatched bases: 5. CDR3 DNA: TGTGCCAGCAGTGCGCAGGGGGAATACACTGAAGCTTTCTTT. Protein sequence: CASSAQGEYTEAFF.

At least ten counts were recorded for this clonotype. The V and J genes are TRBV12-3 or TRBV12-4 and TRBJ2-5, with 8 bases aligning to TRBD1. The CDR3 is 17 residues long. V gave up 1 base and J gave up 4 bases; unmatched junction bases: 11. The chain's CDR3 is CASSLGRDRSLLETQYF. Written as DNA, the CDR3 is TGTGCCAGCAGTTTAGGGAGGGACAGGAGCTTGCTAGAGACCCAGTACTTC.

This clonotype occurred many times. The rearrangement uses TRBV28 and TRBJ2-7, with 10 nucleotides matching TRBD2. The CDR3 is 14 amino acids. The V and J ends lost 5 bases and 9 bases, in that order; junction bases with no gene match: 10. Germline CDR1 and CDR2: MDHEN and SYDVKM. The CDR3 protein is CASSLHPRLAGQYF. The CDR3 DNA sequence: TGTGCCAGCAGTCTCCACCCCCGACTAGCGGGGCAGTACTTC. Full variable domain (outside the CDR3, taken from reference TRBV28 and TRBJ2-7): DVKVTQSSRYLVKRTGEKVFLECVQDMDHENMFWYRQDPGLGLRLIYFSYDVKMKEKGDIPEGYSVSREKKERFSLILESASTNQTSMYLCASSLHPRLAGQYFGPGTRLTVT.

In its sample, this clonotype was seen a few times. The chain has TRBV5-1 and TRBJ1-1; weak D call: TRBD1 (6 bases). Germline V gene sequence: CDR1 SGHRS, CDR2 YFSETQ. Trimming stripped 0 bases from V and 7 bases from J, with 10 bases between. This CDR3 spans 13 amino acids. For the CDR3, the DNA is TGCGCCAGCAGCTTGGTGACAGGAGGTGAAGCTTTCTTT. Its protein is CASSLVTGGEAFF. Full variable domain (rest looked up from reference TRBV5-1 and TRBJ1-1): KAGVTQTPRYLIKTRGQQVTLSCSPISGHRSVSWYQQTPGQGLQFLFEYFSETQRNKGNFPGRFSGRQFSNSRSEMNVSTLELGDSALYLCASSLVTGGEAFFGQGTRLTVV.

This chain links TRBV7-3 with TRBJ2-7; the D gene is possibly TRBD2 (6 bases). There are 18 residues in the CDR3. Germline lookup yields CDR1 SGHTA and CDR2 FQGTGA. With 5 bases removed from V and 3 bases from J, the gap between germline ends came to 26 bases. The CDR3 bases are TGTGCCAGCAGCCCCCCCTGGGGGACTTTCACCTCTTACTACGAGCAGTACTTC. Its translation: CASSPPWGTFTSYYEQYF.

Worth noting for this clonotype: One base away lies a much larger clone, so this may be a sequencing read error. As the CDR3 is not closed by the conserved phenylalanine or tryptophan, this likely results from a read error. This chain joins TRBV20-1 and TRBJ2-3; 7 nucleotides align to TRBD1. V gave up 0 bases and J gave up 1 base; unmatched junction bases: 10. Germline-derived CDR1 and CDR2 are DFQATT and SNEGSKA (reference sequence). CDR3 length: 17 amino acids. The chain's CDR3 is CSAREGLWDSGTDTQYV. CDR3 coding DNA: TGCAGTGCTAGAGAAGGGTTATGGGACAGCGGCACAGATACGCAGTATGTT.

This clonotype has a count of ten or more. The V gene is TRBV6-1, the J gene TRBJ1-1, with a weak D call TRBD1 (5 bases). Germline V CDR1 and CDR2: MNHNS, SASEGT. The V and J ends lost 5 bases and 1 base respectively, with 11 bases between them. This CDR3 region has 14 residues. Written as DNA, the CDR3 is TGTGCCAGCAGTCCGACGACAGCGAACACTGAAGCTTTCTTT. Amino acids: CASSPTTANTEAFF.

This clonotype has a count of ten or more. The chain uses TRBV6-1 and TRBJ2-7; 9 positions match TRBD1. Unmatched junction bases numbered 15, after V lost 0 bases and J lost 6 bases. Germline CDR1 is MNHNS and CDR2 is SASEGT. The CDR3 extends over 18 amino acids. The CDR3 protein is CASSEARRFGTGRIEQYF. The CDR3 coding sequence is TGTGCCAGCAGTGAAGCGCGTAGGTTCGGGACAGGGCGAATCGAGCAGTACTTC.

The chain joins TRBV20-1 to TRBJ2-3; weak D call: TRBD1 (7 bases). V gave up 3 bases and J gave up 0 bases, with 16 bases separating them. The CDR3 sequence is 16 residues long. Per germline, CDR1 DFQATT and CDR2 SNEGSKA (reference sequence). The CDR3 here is CSARKVQGTSTDTQYF. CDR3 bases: TGCAGTGCTAGGAAGGTACAGGGGACTAGCACAGATACGCAGTATTTT.

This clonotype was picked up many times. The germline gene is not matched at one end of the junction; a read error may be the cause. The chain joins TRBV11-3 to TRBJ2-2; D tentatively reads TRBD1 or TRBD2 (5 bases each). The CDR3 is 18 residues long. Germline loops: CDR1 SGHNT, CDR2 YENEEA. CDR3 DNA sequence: TGTGCCAGCAGCTTAGGCGTAAGGTGGGGCCAGAACACCGGGGAGCTGTCTTTT. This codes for CASSLGVRWGQNTGELSF.

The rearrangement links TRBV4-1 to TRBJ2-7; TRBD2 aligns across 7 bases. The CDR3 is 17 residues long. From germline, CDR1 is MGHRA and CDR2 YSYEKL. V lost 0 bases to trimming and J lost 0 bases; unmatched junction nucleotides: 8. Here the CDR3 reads CASSQDGGAGSSYEQYF. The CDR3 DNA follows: TGCGCCAGCAGCCAAGACGGGGGAGCGGGATCCTCCTACGAGCAGTACTTC.